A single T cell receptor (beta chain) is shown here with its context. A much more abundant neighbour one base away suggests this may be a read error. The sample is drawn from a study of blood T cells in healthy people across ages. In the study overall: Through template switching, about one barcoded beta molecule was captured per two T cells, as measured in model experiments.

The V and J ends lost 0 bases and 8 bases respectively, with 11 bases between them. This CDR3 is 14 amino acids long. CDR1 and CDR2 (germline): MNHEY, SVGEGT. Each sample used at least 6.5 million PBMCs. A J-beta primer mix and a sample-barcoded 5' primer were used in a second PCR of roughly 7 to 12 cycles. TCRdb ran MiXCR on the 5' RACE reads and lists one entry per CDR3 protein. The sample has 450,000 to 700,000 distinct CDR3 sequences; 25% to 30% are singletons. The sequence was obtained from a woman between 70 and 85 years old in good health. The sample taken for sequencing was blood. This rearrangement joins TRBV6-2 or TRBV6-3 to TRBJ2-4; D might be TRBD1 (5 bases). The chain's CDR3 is CASSYSVRVDIQYF. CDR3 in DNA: TGTGCCAGCAGTTACTCGGTCAGGGTGGACATTCAGTACTTC.